A selection of T cell receptor beta chains follows, all from one sample in a study of T-cell memory formation after mild COVID-19. Using its own MiXCR run on the 5' RACE reads, TCRdb lists one record per CDR3 protein. Of around 530,000 distinct CDR3 sequences listed, roughly 21% were seen once; the top ten hold about 8.2%. Sample: PBMCs or a T cell subset sorted from them (not recorded which). These receptor sequences come from an adult woman who had mild COVID-19 (a few samples of this study predate the infection). Cell type and time point are not known. Both conserved end residues are part of each CDR3. The D gene is left open where the match is weak. For some rows the clone size is stated as once, few or many, or as a class when expanded; others skip it.

TRBV5-6	NA	TRBJ2-1	NA	TGTGCCAGTGTGAATCGGAACAGAGCGTACAATGAGCAGTTCTTC	CASVNRNRAYNEQFF
TRBV2	NA	TRBJ1-1	TRBD1	TGTGCCAGCCGGGACAGGGGGTCCTGGCTAGCTTTCTTT	CASRDRGSWLAFF
TRBV18	few	TRBJ2-2	NA	TGTGCCAGCTCACCATTTCAGGCGAACACCGGGGAGCTGTTTTTT	CASSPFQANTGELFF
TRBV30	few	TRBJ2-2	NA	TGTGAGGGTAGGGCCCCGAACACCGGGGAGCTGTTTTTT	CEGRAPNTGELFF
TRBV12-3/TRBV12-4	NA	TRBJ2-2	NA	TGTGCCAGCAGTTATGAAGGAGGCACCGGGGAGCTGTTTTTT	CASSYEGGTGELFF
TRBV4-1	few	TRBJ2-1	TRBD2	TGCGCCAGCAGCCGAACAACTAGCGGGGGGGCAGGGGAGCAGTTCTTC	CASSRTTSGGAGEQFF
TRBV12-3/TRBV12-4	few	TRBJ1-1	NA	TGTGCCAGCAGTCCTCGTCAGGGCAAGAATATGAACACTGAAGCTTTCTTT	CASSPRQGKNMNTEAFF
TRBV12-3/TRBV12-4	few	TRBJ2-2	NA	TGTGCCAGCAGGAGGGACGGAGAGACGGGCGGGGAGCTGTTTTTT	CASRRDGETGGELFF
TRBV6-5	NA	TRBJ1-1	NA	TGTGCCAGCAGTTACTCGGGGGAGCCGAACACTGAAGCTTTCTTT	CASSYSGEPNTEAFF
TRBV5-1	NA	TRBJ2-1	TRBD2	TGCGCCAGCAGCTTAACTAGCGGGGGGCCCCCTGGCAATGAGCAGTTCTTC	CASSLTSGGPPGNEQFF
TRBV4-3	NA	TRBJ2-3	NA	TGCGCCAGCAGCCAAGATCACGGGGGCCCCACAGATACGCAGTATTTT	CASSQDHGGPTDTQYF
TRBV14	many	TRBJ2-3	TRBD2	TGTGCCAGCAGCCAAACTAGCGTGCGCACAGATACGCAGTATTTT	CASSQTSVRTDTQYF
TRBV6-5	NA	TRBJ2-3	TRBD2	TGTGCCAGCAGTGCCGGGACTAAGACAGATACGCAGTATTTT	CASSAGTKTDTQYF
TRBV5-4	NA	TRBJ2-1	NA	TGTGTCAGCCTCGGGGCCCCCAAGGACAATGAGCAGTTCTTC	CVSLGAPKDNEQFF
TRBV5-6	few	TRBJ2-7	NA	TGTGCCAGCAGCTCCCTGGGGCTCTACGAGCAGTACTTC	CASSSLGLYEQYF
TRBV7-9	NA	TRBJ2-2	NA	TGTGCCAGCAGTCAACAGGGAGCGGAGCTGTTTTTT	CASSQQGAELFF
TRBV5-6	once	TRBJ2-7	TRBD1	TGTGCCAGCAGCCGGGGACAGACCTCCTACGAGCAGTACTTC	CASSRGQTSYEQYF
TRBV7-9	NA	TRBJ2-3	NA	TGTGCCAGCAGCTCCTGGACCTTTACAGATACGCAGTATTTT	CASSSWTFTDTQYF
TRBV10-3	few	TRBJ2-1	NA	TGTGCCATCAGTGAGGGGATTGGGGGGCCGGGTGAGCAGTTCTTC	CAISEGIGGPGEQFF
TRBV7-2	few	TRBJ1-2	TRBD1	TGTGCCAGCAGCGGGACAGGAGTTTCCTATGGCTACACCTTC	CASSGTGVSYGYTF
TRBV6-2/TRBV6-3	NA	TRBJ2-3	TRBD2	TGTGCCAGCAGTTATTTCGCGGGAGGTCAAGATACGCAGTATTTT	CASSYFAGGQDTQYF
TRBV20-1	NA	TRBJ2-1	NA	TGCAGTGCTAGAGGGGTCCCGACGAACTACAATGAGCAGTTCTTC	CSARGVPTNYNEQFF
TRBV7-9	NA	TRBJ2-2	NA	TGTGCCACTCCCGGGGCAGGGCTCAACACCGGGGAGCTGTTTTTT	CATPGAGLNTGELFF
TRBV5-1	few	TRBJ2-1	NA	TGCGCCAGCAGCTTGGGGACGACGGCTCGGGATGAGCAGTTCTTC	CASSLGTTARDEQFF
TRBV5-4	NA	TRBJ2-2	TRBD1	TGTGCCAGCAGAGCCGGGACAGGGGGCACCGGGGAGCTGTTTTTT	CASRAGTGGTGELFF
TRBV20-1	NA	TRBJ1-2	NA	TGCAGTGCTAGAGATTCAAGAGCTCAACCCTATGGCTACACCTTC	CSARDSRAQPYGYTF
TRBV3-1	few	TRBJ2-5	NA	TGTGCCAGCAGCCAAGAGGGAAGGGAAGAGACCCAGTACTTC	CASSQEGREETQYF
TRBV15	once	TRBJ1-5	NA	TGTGCCACCAGCAGAGATTCGGGGTACAATCAGCCCCAGCATTTT	CATSRDSGYNQPQHF
TRBV24-1	few	TRBJ2-5	TRBD2	TGTGCCACCAGTGAGGGGAGCGGGAGGGCAGGAGAGACCCAGTACTTC	CATSEGSGRAGETQYF
TRBV6-5	NA	TRBJ1-2	NA	TGTGCCACCTATAAGGGGGTTACGGGGGGCTACACCTTC	CATYKGVTGGYTF
TRBV3-1	NA	TRBJ1-2	NA	TGTGCCAGCAGCCAAGAAAATCCGTATGGCTACACCTTC	CASSQENPYGYTF
TRBV15	NA	TRBJ2-6	NA	TGTGCCACCAGCCTCCAGGGGGCCAACGTCCTGACTTTC	CATSLQGANVLTF
TRBV7-3	few	TRBJ2-1	TRBD2	TGTGCCAGCAGCTTTGGAGCGGGGGGGCGAGATGAGCAGTTCTTC	CASSFGAGGRDEQFF
TRBV12-3/TRBV12-4	NA	TRBJ2-1	NA	TGTGCCAGCAGTTTCGACAGAATAGAGCAGTTCTTC	CASSFDRIEQFF
TRBV2	few	TRBJ2-1	NA	TGTGCCAGCAGTGAAGGTGGTGATGAGCAGTTCTTC	CASSEGGDEQFF
TRBV5-1	once	TRBJ1-1	TRBD1	TGCGCCAGCAGCGACCGGGACAGGGGGCCCGACACTGAAGCTTTCTTT	CASSDRDRGPDTEAFF
TRBV7-8	NA	TRBJ2-3	NA	TGTGCCAGCAGCTCCCGACCCCTCACAGATACGCAGTATTTT	CASSSRPLTDTQYF
TRBV5-1	NA	TRBJ2-3	NA	TGCGCCAGCAGCGACCTACTAGGTGATACGCAGTATTTT	CASSDLLGDTQYF
TRBV20-1	few	TRBJ2-1	NA	TGCAGTGCTCGTATAGGGGCAGGCTTAATTCGTTACAATGAGCAGTTCTTC	CSARIGAGLIRYNEQFF
TRBV7-9	few	TRBJ2-1	NA	TGTGCCAGCCCGAACAGGGGAGGGGAGCAGTTCTTC	CASPNRGGEQFF
TRBV12-3/TRBV12-4	few	TRBJ2-7	NA	TGTGCCAGCAGTTTCCTAAGTAGCTACGAGCAGTACTTC	CASSFLSSYEQYF
TRBV19	NA	TRBJ2-3	TRBD2	TGTGCCAGTAGTATTCAGTCTAGCGGGTCCTTGATGGGGCCGCAGTATTTT	CASSIQSSGSLMGPQYF
TRBV20-1	few	TRBJ2-7	NA	TGCAGTGCTAGTGACCCCTACTCCCACTACGAGCAGTACTTC	CSASDPYSHYEQYF
TRBV5-8	NA	TRBJ1-1	TRBD1	TGTGCCAGCAGCTCCAGGGGGTCTAGAATGAACACTGAAGCTTTCTTT	CASSSRGSRMNTEAFF
TRBV10-3	few	TRBJ2-7	TRBD1	TGTGCCATCAGTGCAAGGACAGGTCGCTACGAGCAGTACTTC	CAISARTGRYEQYF
TRBV7-2	NA	TRBJ2-2	TRBD1	TGTGCCAGCAGCTCCGGGACAGGCGCAACCGGGGAGCTGTTTTTT	CASSSGTGATGELFF
TRBV7-2	NA	TRBJ2-5	NA	TGTGCCAGCAGCCCCGCGGGGAGGGGGGAGACCCAGTACTTC	CASSPAGRGETQYF
TRBV7-9	few	TRBJ2-1	TRBD2	TGTGCCAGCAGCCACGGGACTAGCGGAAACAATGAGCAGTTCTTC	CASSHGTSGNNEQFF
TRBV5-4	few	TRBJ1-6	NA	TGTGCCAGCAGCTTGGAGGGGGGCTCCTATAATTCACCCCTCCACTTT	CASSLEGGSYNSPLHF
TRBV5-1	once	TRBJ2-3	NA	TGCGCCAGCAGCTTGATCCAACGCACAGATACGCAGTATTTT	CASSLIQRTDTQYF
TRBV7-9	many	TRBJ1-1	NA	TGTGCCAGCAGCTCCCCTATGAACACTGAAGCTTTCTTT	CASSSPMNTEAFF
TRBV5-1	few	TRBJ2-3	NA	TGCGCCAGCAGCTTGGAGGACACTAGCACAGATACGCAGTATTTT	CASSLEDTSTDTQYF
TRBV18	NA	TRBJ1-2	NA	TGTGCCAGCTCACCCGACAGGTGGGTTGGCTACACCTTC	CASSPDRWVGYTF
TRBV29-1	NA	TRBJ1-1	NA	TGCAGCGCACTGACAGTGATGAACACTGAAGCTTTCTTT	CSALTVMNTEAFF
TRBV5-1	NA	TRBJ2-3	NA	TGCGCCAGCAGCTTCCAGACGGGACTTGAATCAGATACGCAGTATTTT	CASSFQTGLESDTQYF
TRBV24-1	NA	TRBJ2-5	NA	TGTGCCACCAGTCGGGGGGCACAAGAGACCCAGTACTTC	CATSRGAQETQYF
TRBV5-1	few	TRBJ2-7	TRBD1	TGCGCCAGCAGCTTGGCCCCGGGACAGGGGGCCTACGAGCAGTACTTC	CASSLAPGQGAYEQYF
TRBV9	NA	TRBJ1-6	TRBD1	TGTGCCAGCAGCGTCGGACAGGCCTCCTATAATTCACCCCTCCACTTT	CASSVGQASYNSPLHF
TRBV5-1	NA	TRBJ2-3	NA	TGCGCCAGCAGCTTGGAGCCGGGCCCAGATACGCAGTATTTT	CASSLEPGPDTQYF
TRBV19	few	TRBJ2-1	NA	TGTGCCAGTAGTACCCCACTCCGGGGGCAGGGGTACAATGAGCAGTTCTTC	CASSTPLRGQGYNEQFF